Following are 25 T cell receptor beta chains from one sample sequenced in a study of kidney transplant recipient with SARS-CoV-2 infection. TCRdb processed the reads anew with MiXCR; each CDR3 protein has one entry. This sample has under 300,000 distinct CDR3 sequences, with less than 35% found just once. Sequences were derived from a blood sample, sampled at baseline and between days 110 and 120 from a kidney transplant recipient. All receptors come from a male patient between 25 and 40 years old who had COVID-19 and was a kidney transplant recipient. Some T cells may be graft donor cells.

To note about this clonotype: A clone one base away is much larger, so this may be a read error. This chain uses TRBV9 with TRBJ2-7, with 9 bases identical to TRBD2. The trim removed 1 base at V and 5 bases at J, leaving 4 bases unmatched. CDR1 is SGDLS, CDR2 YYNGEE, per germline. The CDR3 extends over 14 amino acids. CDR3 sequence: CASSVLAGNHEQYF. The CDR3, as DNA: TGTGCCAGCAGCGTACTAGCGGGAAACCACGAGCAGTACTTC.

The sample holds many counts of this clonotype. The chain couples TRBV7-9 to TRBJ2-1; 7 nucleotides line up with TRBD2. J lost 6 bases, V lost 5 bases, and 1 base had no gene match. CDR3 size: 12 residues. Germline V lookup: CDR1 SEHNR, CDR2 FQNEAQ (reference sequence). The CDR3 DNA reads TGTGCCAGCAGCCGGGGGGTCAATGAGCAGTTCTTC. Translating gives CASSRGVNEQFF.

In the case of this clonotype: This may stem from a read error, because a much larger clone lies one nucleotide away. V and J are TRBV14 and TRBJ2-1, with unresolved D. Germline assignment: CDR1 SGHDN and CDR2 FVKESK. This CDR3 spans 12 amino acids. The germline V and J ends were trimmed by 0 bases and 8 bases, with 5 bases remaining between them. CDR3 in DNA: TGTGCCAGCAGCCAAGACGTGGATGAGCAGTTCTTC. Its translation is CASSQDVDEQFF.

In its sample, this clonotype was seen many times. J is TRBJ1-2 and V is TRBV15; D remains ambiguous. V was shortened by 5 bases and J by 4 bases, with 23 bases between the two germline ends. CDR1 LNHNV and CDR2 YYDKDF come from the germline V gene (reference sequence). This CDR3 region has 17 residues. The CDR3 loop reads CATSRRARCGKTYGYTF. CDR3 coding DNA: TGTGCCACCAGCCGGAGAGCAAGGTGTGGAAAGACCTATGGCTACACCTTC.

In this sample, this clonotype turned up a few times. The V call is TRBV19, the J call TRBJ2-6; D remains ambiguous. The CDR3 is 15 residues long. From germline, CDR1 is LNHDA and CDR2 SQIVND (reference sequence). Trimming left V 5 bases short and J 0 bases short, with 8 bases between. The CDR3 region is CASSAGNSGANVLTF. Written as DNA, the CDR3 is TGTGCCAGTAGTGCCGGTAACTCTGGGGCCAACGTCCTGACTTTC. Looking up the rest from reference TRBV19 and TRBJ2-6 gives the full variable domain: DGGITQSPKYLFRKEGQNVTLSCEQNLNHDAMYWYRQDPGQGLRLIYYSQIVNDFQKGDIAEGYSVSREKKESFPLTVTSAQKNPTAFYLCASSAGNSGANVLTFGAGSRLTVL.

This clonotype was detected ten times or more. The V gene is TRBV20-1, the J gene TRBJ2-7; D possibly corresponds to TRBD1 (6 bases). This CDR3 region has 12 residues. Germline CDR1 reads DFQATT; CDR2 reads SNEGSKA (reference sequence). The V gene lost 5 bases and the J gene lost 3 bases, with 11 bases spanning the gap. Here the CDR3 DNA reads TGCAGTGCTTATTACAGGGACTACGAGCAGTACTTC. Translating gives CSAYYRDYEQYF.

Concerning this clonotype itself: Only one base separates this from a far larger clonotype, so it likely reflects a read error. This chain connects TRBV6-8 to TRBJ2-5, with TRBD1 identical over 7 bases. The DNA end is a closer match to TRBJ2-7, so the J assignment may be wrong. Germline V gene lookup returns CDR1 MNHGY and CDR2 SAAAGT. This CDR3 contains 15 residues. Written as DNA, the CDR3 is TGTGCCGGCAGGAGTGACAGGGTATTATCGTTCGAGCAGTACTTC. This translates into CAGRSDRVLSFEQYF.

This clonotype has a count of ten or more. The chain combines TRBV12-3 or TRBV12-4 with TRBJ2-2; 12 bases are a match to TRBD1. This CDR3 comprises 15 residues. With V trimmed by 6 bases and J by 4 bases, 3 bases remained unmatched. In DNA form, the CDR3 reads TGTGCCAGCAGGGGGGGACAGGGGGCCACCGGGGAGCTGTTTTTT. Its translation: CASRGGQGATGELFF.

This clonotype showed up many times. The V and J genes are TRBV19 and TRBJ2-7, with 9 bases that match TRBD2. With 0 bases clipped from V and 6 bases from J, the junction kept 6 bases outside the gene matches. This CDR3 is 15 amino acids long. The germline gives CDR1 LNHDA, CDR2 SQIVND (reference sequence). CDR3 nucleotides: TGTGCCAGTAGTATAGAAATTAGCGGGAGTAGCGAGCAGTACTTC. This encodes CASSIEISGSSEQYF.

The V and J genes are TRBV7-9 and TRBJ2-1; the D is unclear. Germline assignment: CDR1 SEHNR and CDR2 FQNEAQ (reference sequence). This CDR3 is 13 amino acids long. V lost 5 bases and J lost 6, with 11 bases in between. CDR3 coding DNA: TGTGCCAGCAGCCATCCCCTGCTCAATGAGCAGTTCTTC. It encodes CASSHPLLNEQFF. The entire variable domain, with the rest obtained from reference TRBV7-9 and TRBJ2-1, is as follows: DTGVSQNPRHKITKRGQNVTFRCDPISEHNRLYWYRQTLGQGPEFLTYFQNEAQLEKSRLLSDRFSAERPKGSFSTLEIQRTEQGDSAMYLCASSHPLLNEQFFGPGTRLTVL.

This clonotype was counted many times. The chain is built from TRBV6-2 or TRBV6-3 and TRBJ2-2; the D is unclear. Germline V gives CDR1 MNHEY, CDR2 SVGEGT. Trimming left V 6 bases short and J 4 bases short, with 21 bases between. This CDR3 comprises 17 residues. The CDR3 bases are TGTGCCAGCAGACGCATCGGACGTGGCCACTTCACCGGGGAGCTGTTTTTT. It encodes CASRRIGRGHFTGELFF.

This clonotype was counted at least ten times. This rearrangement joins TRBV4-1 to TRBJ2-2, with a tentative D call TRBD2 (5 bases). CDR3 length: 18 amino acids. Trimming cost V 3 bases and J 1 base, with 18 bases left between them. Germline CDR1 is MGHRA and CDR2 is YSYEKL. CDR3 loop: CASSQWGVPGKNTGELFF. CDR3 nucleotide sequence: TGCGCCAGCAGCCAGTGGGGTGTACCGGGAAAGAACACCGGGGAGCTGTTTTTT.

Only a few counts were recorded for this clonotype. V is TRBV2 and J is TRBJ2-3, with TRBD1 matching 12 bases. Germline-derived CDR1 and CDR2 are SNHLY and FYNNEI. V lost 4 bases, J lost 7 bases, and 6 bases stayed unmatched. The CDR3 is made up of 15 amino acids. The CDR3: CASSGGTGGANTQYF. The CDR3 region has the DNA TGTGCCAGCAGTGGGGGGACAGGGGGCGCGAATACGCAGTATTTT.

Points on this clonotype: A much larger clone is a single base away; this may be a read error. V gene TRBV10-1 combines with J gene TRBJ1-2; D is uncertain. The CDR3 has 17 residues. Germline V gene sequence: CDR1 WNHNN, CDR2 SYGVQD (reference sequence). The V and J ends lost 5 bases and 6 bases respectively, with 25 bases between them. This chain's CDR3 is CASSMLIRSRKTHGYTF. The CDR3 DNA is TGCGCCAGCAGTATGCTAATAAGATCGCGAAAGACCCATGGCTACACCTTC.

This clonotype was counted many times. No DNA is shown, since the ends of the CDR3 on it are uncertain; the CDR3 is the one TCRdb lists. CDR3 residues: CAWDDRRELMKNCFLAVDPWYF. V and J are TRBV30 and TRBJ1-4; the listed D gene, TRBD1, was not tested against the DNA. Germline loops: CDR1 GTSNPN, CDR2 SVGIG (reference sequence). The CDR3 extends over 22 residues, inclusive of both ends.

This clonotype occurred many times. This rearrangement joins TRBV18 to TRBJ2-7, with 9 bases identical to TRBD1. The J segment lost 5 bases and the V segment lost 4 bases, leaving 12 bases of the junction unmatched. The length of the CDR3 is 16 residues. Germline V lookup: CDR1 KGHSH, CDR2 LQKENI. CDR3 in amino acids: CASSLTAGTGIHEQYF. The DNA for the CDR3 is TGTGCCAGCTCACTCACCGCCGGGACAGGGATACACGAGCAGTACTTC.

This clonotype came up many times. The V call is TRBV7-8, the J call TRBJ2-5; D gene unclear. V lost 3 bases, J lost 2 bases, and 10 bases lay in between. This CDR3 has 14 amino acids. The germline V gene has CDR1 SGHVS and CDR2 FQNEAQ. The CDR3 here is CASSFFENQETQYF. CDR3 DNA sequence: TGTGCCAGCAGCTTTTTCGAAAATCAAGAGACCCAGTACTTC.

This clonotype occurred many times. The rearrangement uses TRBV29-1 and TRBJ1-2; 7 bases match TRBD1. The CDR3 runs to 11 residues. Germline CDR1 is SQVTM and CDR2 is ANQGSEA. Trimming took 6 bases from V and 8 from J; bases not matched to a gene: 6. CDR3 amino acids: CSVTTGSGYTF. The CDR3 DNA reads TGCAGCGTCACGACAGGGAGCGGCTACACCTTC.

In the case of this clonotype: Given a much more abundant clone one base away, this may be a read error. The chain links TRBV7-9 to TRBJ2-1; the D gene is possibly TRBD2 (5 bases). This CDR3 has 15 residues. The germline CDR1 and CDR2 sequences are SEHNR and FQNEAQ (reference sequence). The DNA of the CDR3 is TGTGCCAGCAGCTCGGACTTACCTATCTACAATGGGCAGTTCTTC. It translates to CASSSDLPIYNGQFF. The whole variable domain, filled in from reference TRBV7-9 and TRBJ2-1, reads DTGVSQNPRHKITKRGQNVTFRCDPISEHNRLYWYRQTLGQGPEFLTYFQNEAQLEKSRLLSDRFSAERPKGSFSTLEIQRTEQGDSAMYLCASSSDLPIYNGQFFGPGTRLTVL.

About this clonotype: Just one base apart from a much larger clone, this may be a read error. The chain combines TRBV6-5 with TRBJ2-3; D is ambiguous. The J call could be wrong; TRBJ1-5 is a better fit for the DNA end. This CDR3 contains 16 residues. Germline V gene data show CDR1 as MNHEY and CDR2 as SVGAGI. The CDR3 DNA follows: TGTGCCAGCAGAGGACTAGCGGGAGTCATCACAGATACGCAGCATTTT. Its translation: CASRGLAGVITDTQHF.

Details on this clonotype: A much larger clone sits a single nucleotide away, making a read error possible. The gene calls are TRBV6-8 and TRBJ1-2; unclear D gene. The CDR3 loop spans 17 amino acids. Trimming shortened V by 5 bases and J by 4 bases, and 23 bases separated the two germline ends. Germline lookup yields CDR1 MNHGY and CDR2 SAAAGT. The CDR3 region is CASSPNKRSRRTYGYTF. Here the CDR3 DNA reads TGTGCCAGCAGTCCCAATAAACGCTCTAGAAGGACCTATGGCTACACCTTC.

This clonotype has a count of ten or more. The rearrangement links TRBV11-3 to TRBJ2-1; 11 positions match TRBD2. Germline CDR1 is SGHNT and CDR2 is YENEEA. The ends lost 5 bases at V and 3 bases at J; junction bases unmatched: 3. The CDR3 consists of 15 residues. The CDR3 DNA is TGTGCCAGCAGCCTAGCGGGGGGCCGCTACAATGAGCAGTTCTTC. This encodes CASSLAGGRYNEQFF.

Regarding this clonotype: A much bigger clone sits one base away, suggesting this may be a read error. The gene calls are TRBV20-1 and TRBJ2-7; D uncertain. The CDR3 runs 15 residues. Germline V gene sequence: CDR1 DFQATT, CDR2 SNEGSKA (reference sequence). The CDR3 loop reads CGGEQPGQLSYEQYF. The DNA of the CDR3 is TGCGGTGGGGAACAACCCGGCCAACTCTCCTACGAGCAGTACTTC.

With respect to this clonotype: A much larger clone lies one base from this, so it may be a read error. The chain couples TRBV10-1 to TRBJ1-2; D not certain. Trimming stripped 4 bases from V and 4 bases from J, with 22 bases between. The length of the CDR3 is 17 residues. The germline CDR1 and CDR2 sequences are WNHNN and SYGVQD (reference sequence). CDR3 DNA: TGCGCCAGCAGTGGAGACATAAGATCGCGAAAGACCTATGGCTACACCTTC. The encoded protein is CASSGDIRSRKTYGYTF.

As to this clonotype: One base away lies a much larger clone, so this may be a sequencing read error. Without the conserved terminal phenylalanine or tryptophan, this CDR3 likely stems from a read error. The J gene is TRBJ1-4, the V gene TRBV20-1, with D unclear. Germline CDR1 reads DFQATT; CDR2 reads SNEGSKA (reference sequence). Trimming took 5 bases from V and 7 from J, leaving 5 bases between them. CDR3 length: 10 amino acids. CDR3 sequence: CSAWGEKLFS. DNA of the CDR3: TGCAGTGCTTGGGGTGAAAAACTGTTTTCT.